A selection of T cell receptor beta chains follows, all from one sample in a study of lymphopenia after photon versus proton radiotherapy. Some clones are missing from TCRdb's copy, which holds only in-frame ones; the method was immunoSEQ multiplex PCR. The sample lists about 16,000 clones, around nine tenths occurring once. The sequenced sample was peripheral blood, obtained from a patient treated with proton-based radiotherapy. These receptor sequences come from a woman aged 55-70 years with cholangiocarcinoma. Some clones in this sample may be carry-over from other donors' samples. CDR3s include the opening cysteine and the closing phenylalanine or tryptophan. Each record gives: clone size, D gene, J gene, V gene, CDR3 protein, CDR3 DNA. The D gene is left open where the match is weak. Rows may omit the clone size; those that give it use once, few, many or a size class.

size: .
D: .
J: TRBJ1-6
V: TRBV6-6
CDR3: CASSYGGSPLHF
DNA: TGTGCCAGCAGTTACGGAGGGTCACCCCTCCACTTT

size: .
D: .
J: TRBJ2-7
V: TRBV16
CDR3: CASSQRGNEQYF
DNA: TGTGCCAGCAGCCAACGGGGAAACGAGCAGTACTTC

size: .
D: .
J: TRBJ1-5
V: TRBV10-2
CDR3: CASSERIGAYNQPQHF
DNA: TGCGCCAGCAGTGAGAGGATAGGAGCTTACAATCAGCCCCAGCATTTT

size: .
D: .
J: TRBJ2-1
V: TRBV4-3
CDR3: CASSQDAYRTYNEQFF
DNA: TGCGCCAGCAGCCAAGACGCGTACAGAACCTACAATGAGCAGTTCTTC

size: .
D: .
J: TRBJ2-7
V: TRBV4-1
CDR3: CASSQITGTTYEQYF
DNA: TGCGCCAGCAGCCAAATAACCGGGACCACGTACGAGCAGTACTTC

size: .
D: .
J: TRBJ1-5
V: TRBV6-6
CDR3: CASSINVGGNQPQHF
DNA: TGTGCCAGCAGCATAAACGTTGGGGGGAATCAGCCCCAGCATTTT

size: few
D: .
J: TRBJ2-2
V: TRBV29-1
CDR3: CSVAGIAHGELFF
DNA: TGCAGCGTTGCTGGGATCGCACACGGGGAGCTGTTTTTT

size: .
D: TRBD1
J: TRBJ2-7
V: TRBV5-1
CDR3: CASSLVVSGQVIYEQYF
DNA: TGCGCCAGCAGCTTGGTCGTTTCTGGACAGGTAATCTACGAGCAGTACTTC

size: .
D: .
J: TRBJ2-7
V: TRBV7-8
CDR3: CASSFRGTSSYEQYF
DNA: TGTGCCAGCAGCTTTCGGGGGACGAGCTCCTACGAGCAGTACTTC

size: .
D: .
J: TRBJ2-5
V: TRBV20-1
CDR3: CSSGQETQYF
DNA: TGCAGTAGCGGCCAAGAGACCCAGTACTTC

size: once
D: .
J: TRBJ2-7
V: TRBV6-5
CDR3: CASSYGLGYPKHEQYF
DNA: TGTGCCAGCAGTTACGGGTTAGGATACCCGAAGCACGAGCAGTACTTC

size: few
D: .
J: TRBJ2-7
V: TRBV29-1
CDR3: CSGATDTYEQYF
DNA: TGCAGTGGGGCGACAGATACCTACGAGCAGTACTTC

size: .
D: .
J: TRBJ1-1
V: TRBV19
CDR3: CASSTQRNTEAFF
DNA: TGTGCCAGTAGTACACAACGGAACACTGAAGCTTTCTTT

size: .
D: TRBD2
J: TRBJ2-2
V: TRBV7-3
CDR3: CASRYNGASGENTGELFF
DNA: TGTGCCAGCAGATATAACGGGGCTAGCGGGGAAAACACCGGGGAGCTGTTTTTT

size: .
D: .
J: TRBJ1-1
V: TRBV18
CDR3: CASSPSQNTEAFF
DNA: TGTGCCAGCTCACCTTCCCAGAACACTGAAGCTTTCTTT

size: .
D: .
J: TRBJ1-2
V: TRBV4-1
CDR3: CASSPTGQLGGYTF
DNA: TGCGCCAGCAGCCCCACCGGCCAACTAGGAGGCTACACCTTC

size: .
D: .
J: TRBJ2-1
V: TRBV7-9
CDR3: CASSLSQGNEQFF
DNA: TGTGCCAGCAGCTTAAGCCAGGGCAATGAGCAGTTCTTC

size: .
D: .
J: TRBJ1-1
V: TRBV5-1
CDR3: CASSPLGLMNTEAFF
DNA: TGCGCCAGCAGCCCTCTCGGCCTTATGAACACTGAAGCTTTCTTT

size: .
D: .
J: TRBJ1-5
V: TRBV7-8
CDR3: CASSPRVGNQPQHF
DNA: TGTGCCAGCAGCCCACGGGTCGGCAATCAGCCCCAGCATTTT

size: .
D: .
J: TRBJ1-3
V: TRBV15
CDR3: CATSRDRLGVTGNTIYF
DNA: TGTGCCACCAGTCGCGACAGATTAGGTGTGACTGGAAACACCATATATTTT

size: .
D: .
J: TRBJ2-7
V: TRBV7-9
CDR3: CASSPYARPPNDYEQYF
DNA: TGTGCCAGCAGCCCATATGCCCGGCCCCCAAACGACTACGAGCAGTACTTC

size: .
D: .
J: TRBJ2-2
V: TRBV18
CDR3: CASSPPSLVNTGELFF
DNA: TGTGCCAGCTCACCACCATCCCTAGTGAACACCGGGGAGCTGTTTTTT

size: .
D: TRBD2
J: TRBJ2-1
V: TRBV9
CDR3: CASSYSGSSYNEQFF
DNA: TGTGCCAGCAGCTACAGCGGGAGCTCCTACAATGAGCAGTTCTTC

size: .
D: .
J: TRBJ1-4
V: TRBV4-2
CDR3: CASSQVNAGVNEKLFF
DNA: TGTGCCAGCAGCCAAGTCAATGCGGGGGTTAATGAAAAACTGTTTTTT

size: .
D: .
J: TRBJ1-3
V: TRBV2
CDR3: CASSDHASSGNTIYF
DNA: TGTGCCAGCAGTGACCACGCAAGCTCTGGAAACACCATATATTTT